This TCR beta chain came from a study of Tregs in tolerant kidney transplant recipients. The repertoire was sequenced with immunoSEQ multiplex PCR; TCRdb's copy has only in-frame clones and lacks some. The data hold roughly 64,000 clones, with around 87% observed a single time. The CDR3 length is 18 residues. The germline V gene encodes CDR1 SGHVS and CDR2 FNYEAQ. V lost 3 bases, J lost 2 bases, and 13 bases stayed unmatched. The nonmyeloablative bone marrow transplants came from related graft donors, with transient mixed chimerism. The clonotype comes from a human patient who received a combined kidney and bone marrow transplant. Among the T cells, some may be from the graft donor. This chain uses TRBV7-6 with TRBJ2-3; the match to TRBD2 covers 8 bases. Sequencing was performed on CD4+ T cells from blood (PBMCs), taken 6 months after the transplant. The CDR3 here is CASSLNIWSGRNTDTQYF. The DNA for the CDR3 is TGTGCCAGCAGCTTGAACATCTGGAGCGGGAGAAACACAGATACGCAGTATTTT.